This T cell receptor (beta chain) was sequenced in a study of a mutant IDH1 vaccine in newly diagnosed glioma. On the study more broadly: Sex among treated patients split roughly 62% male, around 38% female; mean age was roughly 42 years. Patients had received radiotherapy, temozolomide, or both previously, most receiving both. Participants attended visit V12, the safety follow-up, at week 35, and then attended visit V13 at week 47.

For this clone: Its specificity is not known.

Regarding time point: week 47, end of study. Each dose of the vaccine consisted of 300 ug of mutant IDH1 20-mer peptide, with topical imiquimod. Sequencing used immunoSEQ multiplex PCR; TCRdb keeps in-frame clones, though not all of them. This table has roughly 86,000 clones, around four fifths appearing once. The germline CDR1 and CDR2 sequences are SGHRS and YFSETQ. CDR3 length: 14 residues. Unmatched junction bases numbered 3, after V lost 4 bases and J lost 2 bases. This TCR was sampled from a man in his forties with glioma. The sequencing here drew on PBMCs, taken from a glioma patient whose treatment included an IDH1 peptide vaccine. The V and J genes are TRBV5-1 and TRBJ1-2, with TRBD1 matching over 9 bases. CDR3 nucleotide sequence: TGCGCCAGCAGCCTAGGGACAGGGAACTATGGCTACACCTTC. It codes for CASSLGTGNYGYTF. The whole variable domain, filled in from reference TRBV5-1 and TRBJ1-2, reads KAGVTQTPRYLIKTRGQQVTLSCSPISGHRSVSWYQQTPGQGLQFLFEYFSETQRNKGNFPGRFSGRQFSNSRSEMNVSTLELGDSALYLCASSLGTGNYGYTFGSGTRLTVV.